This section outlines one TCR beta chain sequence together with its context. The data derive from a study of OX40 agonist ivuxolimab in advanced cancers. Only in-frame clones appear in the TCRdb table, and some are missing; sequencing was by immunoSEQ multiplex PCR. Found here are 55,000 to 90,000 clones, 85% to 90% of them singletons; the top ten hold approximately 0.86%. The sampling schedule covered blood at baseline, cycle 4 day 1, and cycle 7 day 1. The CDR3 is 11 residues long. Germline loops: CDR1 GTSNPN, CDR2 SVGIG (reference sequence). The ends were cut back, 7 bases at V and 1 base at J, with 7 bases in the middle.

This TCR came from an adult with an advanced solid tumor such as melanoma, head and neck, liver or kidney cancer. This rearrangement joins TRBV30 to TRBJ1-1, with no clear D. The material sequenced was CD4+ or CD8+ T cells sorted from blood, taken in a trial of the OX40 agonist ivuxolimab. The CDR3 here is CASRQNTEAFF. CDR3 bases: TGTGCCTCCCGACAGAACACTGAAGCTTTCTTT.